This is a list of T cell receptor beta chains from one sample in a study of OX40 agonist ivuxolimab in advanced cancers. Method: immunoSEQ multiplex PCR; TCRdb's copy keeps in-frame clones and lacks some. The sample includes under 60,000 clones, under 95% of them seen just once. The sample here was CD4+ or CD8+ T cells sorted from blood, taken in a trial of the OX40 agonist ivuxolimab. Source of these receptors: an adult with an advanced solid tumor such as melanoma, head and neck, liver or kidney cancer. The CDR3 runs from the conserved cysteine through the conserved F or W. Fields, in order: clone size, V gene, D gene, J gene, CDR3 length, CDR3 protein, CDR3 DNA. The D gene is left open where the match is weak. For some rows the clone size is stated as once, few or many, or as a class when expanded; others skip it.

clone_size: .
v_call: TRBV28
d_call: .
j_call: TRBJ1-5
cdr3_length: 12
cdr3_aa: CASSRRDQPQHF
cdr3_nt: TGTGCCAGCAGCCGCCGCGATCAGCCCCAGCATTTT

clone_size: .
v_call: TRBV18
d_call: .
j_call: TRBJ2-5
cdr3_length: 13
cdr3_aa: CASSPFGQETQYF
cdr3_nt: TGTGCCAGCTCACCTTTCGGTCAAGAGACCCAGTACTTC

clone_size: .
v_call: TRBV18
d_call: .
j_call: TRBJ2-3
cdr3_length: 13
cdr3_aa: CASWGFGTDTQYF
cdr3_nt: TGTGCCAGCTGGGGATTTGGCACAGATACGCAGTATTTT

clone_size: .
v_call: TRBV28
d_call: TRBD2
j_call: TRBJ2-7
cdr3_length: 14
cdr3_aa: CASRRLAGAGEQYF
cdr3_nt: TGTGCCAGCAGGAGACTAGCGGGAGCCGGCGAGCAGTACTTC

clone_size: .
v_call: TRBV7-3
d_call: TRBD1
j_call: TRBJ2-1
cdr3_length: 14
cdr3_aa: CASSLAGGYNEQFF
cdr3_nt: TGTGCCAGCAGCTTAGCAGGGGGCTACAATGAGCAGTTCTTC

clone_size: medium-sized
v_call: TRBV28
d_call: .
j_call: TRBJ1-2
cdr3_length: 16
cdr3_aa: CASSFFSFLGGYGYTF
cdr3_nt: TGTGCCAGCAGTTTCTTCTCCTTTCTGGGAGGCTATGGCTACACCTTC

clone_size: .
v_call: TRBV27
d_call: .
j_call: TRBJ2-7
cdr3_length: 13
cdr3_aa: CASSLDDTYEQYF
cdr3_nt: TGTGCCAGCAGTCTCGACGATACCTACGAGCAGTACTTC

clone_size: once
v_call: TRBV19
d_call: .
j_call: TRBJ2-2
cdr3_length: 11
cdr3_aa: CASSQTGELFF
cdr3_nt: TGTGCCAGTAGCCAAACCGGGGAGCTGTTTTTT

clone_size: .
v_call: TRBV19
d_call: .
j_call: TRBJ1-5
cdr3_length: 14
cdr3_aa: CASSISPSKVAQHF
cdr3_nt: TGTGCCAGTAGTATATCGCCAAGCAAGGTAGCCCAGCATTTT

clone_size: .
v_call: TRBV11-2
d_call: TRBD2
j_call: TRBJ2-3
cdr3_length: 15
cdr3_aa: CASSLVAGSTDTQYF
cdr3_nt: TGTGCCAGCAGCTTGGTAGCGGGAAGCACAGATACGCAGTATTTT

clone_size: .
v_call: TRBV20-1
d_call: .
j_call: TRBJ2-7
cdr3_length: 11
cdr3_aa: CSALVLTEQYF
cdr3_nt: TGCAGTGCTTTGGTCCTAACCGAGCAGTACTTC

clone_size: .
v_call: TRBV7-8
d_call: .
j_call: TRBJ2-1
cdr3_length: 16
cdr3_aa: CASSPLRGTPEYEQFF
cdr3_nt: TGTGCCAGCAGCCCCCTGAGGGGGACCCCGGAATATGAGCAGTTCTTC

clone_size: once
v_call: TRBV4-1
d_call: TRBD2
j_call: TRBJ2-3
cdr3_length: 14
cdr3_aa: CASRGTSGADTQYF
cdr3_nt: TGCGCCAGCAGGGGGACTAGCGGCGCAGATACGCAGTATTTT

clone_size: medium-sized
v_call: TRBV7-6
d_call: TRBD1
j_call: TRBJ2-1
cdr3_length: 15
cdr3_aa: CASSSGPDRVDEQFF
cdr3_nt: TGTGCCAGCAGCTCAGGCCCGGACAGGGTCGATGAGCAGTTCTTC

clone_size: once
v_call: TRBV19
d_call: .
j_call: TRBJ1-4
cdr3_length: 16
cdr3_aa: CASSVPPDGSNEKLFF
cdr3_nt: TGTGCCAGTAGTGTCCCCCCGGACGGTTCTAATGAAAAACTGTTTTTT

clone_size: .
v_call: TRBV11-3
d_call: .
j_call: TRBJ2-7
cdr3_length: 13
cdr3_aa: CASSSTVDYEQYF
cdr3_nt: TGTGCCAGCAGCTCGACAGTGGACTACGAGCAGTACTTC

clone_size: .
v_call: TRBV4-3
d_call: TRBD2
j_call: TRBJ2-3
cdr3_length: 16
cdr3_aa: CASSQGTSGRVDTQYF
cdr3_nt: TGCGCCAGCAGCCAAGGGACTAGCGGGAGAGTGGATACGCAGTATTTT

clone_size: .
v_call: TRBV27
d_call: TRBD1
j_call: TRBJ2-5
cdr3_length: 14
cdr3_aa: CASSPGQQRETQYF
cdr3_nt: TGTGCCAGCAGTCCGGGACAGCAACGAGAGACCCAGTACTTC

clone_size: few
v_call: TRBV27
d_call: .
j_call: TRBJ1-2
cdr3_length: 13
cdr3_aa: CASSLSRDGGYTF
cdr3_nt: TGTGCCAGCAGTTTATCGAGGGATGGCGGCTACACCTTC

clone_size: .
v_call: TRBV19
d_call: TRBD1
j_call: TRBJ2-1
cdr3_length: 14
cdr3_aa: CASSTGQGVNEQFF
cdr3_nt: TGTGCCAGTAGTACGGGACAGGGGGTCAATGAGCAGTTCTTC

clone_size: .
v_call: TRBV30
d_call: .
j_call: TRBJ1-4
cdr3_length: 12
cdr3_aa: CAWTAYNEKLFF
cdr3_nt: TGTGCCTGGACGGCCTATAATGAAAAACTGTTTTTT

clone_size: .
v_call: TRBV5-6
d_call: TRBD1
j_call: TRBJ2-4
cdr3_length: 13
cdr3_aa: CASSLTGENIQYF
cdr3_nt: TGTGCCAGCAGCTTGACAGGGGAAAACATTCAGTACTTC

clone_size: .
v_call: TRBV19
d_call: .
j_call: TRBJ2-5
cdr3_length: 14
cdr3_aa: CASSSGTLLGPQYF
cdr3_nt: TGTGCCAGTAGTTCCGGGACGCTATTAGGCCCCCAGTACTTC

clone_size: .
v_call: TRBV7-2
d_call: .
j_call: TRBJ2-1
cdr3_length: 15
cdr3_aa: CASTLPGLKTGEQFF
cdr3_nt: TGTGCCAGCACCCTACCGGGACTCAAAACCGGTGAGCAGTTCTTC

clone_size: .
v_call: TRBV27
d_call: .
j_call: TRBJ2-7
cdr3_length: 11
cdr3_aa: CASSGTYEQYF
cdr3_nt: TGTGCCAGCAGCGGTACCTACGAGCAGTACTTC

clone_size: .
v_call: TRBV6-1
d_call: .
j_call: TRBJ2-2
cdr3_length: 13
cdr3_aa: CASSEGQTGELFF
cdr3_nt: TGTGCCAGCAGTGAAGGACAAACCGGGGAGCTGTTTTTT

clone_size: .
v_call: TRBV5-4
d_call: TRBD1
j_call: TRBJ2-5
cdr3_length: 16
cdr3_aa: CASSLRTGGEKETQYF
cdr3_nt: TGTGCCAGCAGCCTCCGGACAGGGGGCGAAAAAGAGACCCAGTACTTC

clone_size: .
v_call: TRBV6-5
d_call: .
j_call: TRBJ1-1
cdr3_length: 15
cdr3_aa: CASSYDQGPGTEAFF
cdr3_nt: TGTGCCAGCAGTTACGATCAGGGACCGGGAACTGAAGCTTTCTTT

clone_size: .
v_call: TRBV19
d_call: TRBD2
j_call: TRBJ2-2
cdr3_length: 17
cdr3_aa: CASMSLEAGGNTGELFF
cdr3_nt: TGTGCCAGTATGTCGTTGGAAGCGGGAGGGAACACCGGGGAGCTGTTTTTT

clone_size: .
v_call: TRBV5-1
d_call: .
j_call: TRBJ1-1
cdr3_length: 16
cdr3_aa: CASSPGGTGGNTEAFF
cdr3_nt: TGCGCCAGCAGCCCGGGAGGGACGGGGGGCAACACTGAAGCTTTCTTT

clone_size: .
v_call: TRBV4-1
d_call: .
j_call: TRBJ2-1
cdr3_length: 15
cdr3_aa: CASSQEPQRHNEQFF
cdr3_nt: TGCGCCAGCAGCCAAGAACCACAACGCCACAATGAGCAGTTCTTC

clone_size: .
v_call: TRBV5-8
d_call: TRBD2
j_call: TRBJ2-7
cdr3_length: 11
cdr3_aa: CAGPGLAGKDF
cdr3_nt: TGTGCCGGCCCGGGACTAGCGGGAAAAGACTTC

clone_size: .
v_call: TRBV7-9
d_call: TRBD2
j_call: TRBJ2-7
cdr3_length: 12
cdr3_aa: CASTSGGYEQYF
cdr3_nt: TGTGCCAGCACCTCGGGAGGGTACGAGCAGTACTTC

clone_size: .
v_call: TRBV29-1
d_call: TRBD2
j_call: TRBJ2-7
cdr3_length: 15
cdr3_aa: CSVEEVAGASYEQYF
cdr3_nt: TGCAGCGTTGAAGAGGTAGCGGGGGCCTCCTACGAGCAGTACTTC

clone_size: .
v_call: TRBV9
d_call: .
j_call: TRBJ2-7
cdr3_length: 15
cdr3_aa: CASSVAAGTSYEQYF
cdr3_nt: TGTGCCAGCAGCGTAGCGGCAGGGACCTCCTACGAGCAGTACTTC

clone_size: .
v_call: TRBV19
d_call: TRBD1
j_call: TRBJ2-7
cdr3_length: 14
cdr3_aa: CASSTGQGAYEQYF
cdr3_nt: TGTGCCAGTAGTACCGGACAGGGGGCCTACGAGCAGTACTTC

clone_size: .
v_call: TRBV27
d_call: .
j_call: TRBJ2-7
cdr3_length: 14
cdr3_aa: CASSLYKSSYEQYF
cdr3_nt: TGTGCCAGCAGTTTATACAAATCGAGCTACGAGCAGTACTTC

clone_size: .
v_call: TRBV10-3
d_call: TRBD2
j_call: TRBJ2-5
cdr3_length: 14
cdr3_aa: CAISDSSGMETQYF
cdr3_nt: TGTGCCATCAGTGACTCGAGCGGGATGGAGACCCAGTACTTC

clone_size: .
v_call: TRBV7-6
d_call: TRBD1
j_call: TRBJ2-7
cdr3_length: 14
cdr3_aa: CASSPGQAVYEQYF
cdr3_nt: TGTGCCAGCAGCCCCGGACAGGCGGTCTACGAGCAGTACTTC

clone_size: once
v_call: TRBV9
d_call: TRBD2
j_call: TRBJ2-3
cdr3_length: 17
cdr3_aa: CASSDPKSGGSTDTQYF
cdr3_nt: TGTGCCAGCAGCGACCCCAAAAGCGGGGGCTCCACAGATACGCAGTATTTT

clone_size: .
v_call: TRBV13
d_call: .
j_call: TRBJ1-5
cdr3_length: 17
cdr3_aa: CASSRGPAGYSNQPQHF
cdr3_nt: TGTGCCAGCAGCCGCGGGCCCGCCGGGTATAGCAATCAGCCCCAGCATTTT

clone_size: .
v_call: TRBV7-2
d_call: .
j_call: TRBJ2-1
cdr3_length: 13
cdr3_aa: CASSWRSAHEQFF
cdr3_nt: TGTGCCAGCAGCTGGAGAAGCGCGCATGAGCAGTTCTTC

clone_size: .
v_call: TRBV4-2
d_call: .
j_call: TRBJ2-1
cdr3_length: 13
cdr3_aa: CASSPLGMDEQFF
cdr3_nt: TGTGCCAGCAGCCCTCTGGGGATGGATGAGCAGTTCTTC

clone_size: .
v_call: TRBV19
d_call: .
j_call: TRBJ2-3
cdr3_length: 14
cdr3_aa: CASSISGGTDTQYF
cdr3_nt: TGTGCCAGTAGTATTTCAGGGGGCACAGATACGCAGTATTTT

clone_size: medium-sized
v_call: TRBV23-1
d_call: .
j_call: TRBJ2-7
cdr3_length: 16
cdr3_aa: CASSQSLEREPYEQYF
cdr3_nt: TGCGCCAGCAGTCAATCCCTGGAGAGGGAACCCTACGAGCAGTACTTC

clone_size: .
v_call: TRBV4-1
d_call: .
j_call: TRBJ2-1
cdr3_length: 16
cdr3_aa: CASSQDPPTHYNEQFF
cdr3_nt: TGCGCCAGCAGCCAAGACCCTCCGACACACTACAATGAGCAGTTCTTC

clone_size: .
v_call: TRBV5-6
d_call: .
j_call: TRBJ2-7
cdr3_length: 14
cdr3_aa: CASSLWGHIYEQYF
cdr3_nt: TGTGCCAGCAGCTTGTGGGGACACATATACGAGCAGTACTTC

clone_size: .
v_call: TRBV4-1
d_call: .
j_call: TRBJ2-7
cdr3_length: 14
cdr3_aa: CASSQVQGSYEQYF
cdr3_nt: TGCGCCAGCAGCCAAGTTCAGGGCTCCTACGAGCAGTACTTC

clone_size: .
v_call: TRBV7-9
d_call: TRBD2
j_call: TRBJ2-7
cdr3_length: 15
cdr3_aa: CASSLGQRDGYEQYF
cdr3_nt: TGTGCCAGCAGCCTAGGCCAGCGGGACGGCTACGAGCAGTACTTC

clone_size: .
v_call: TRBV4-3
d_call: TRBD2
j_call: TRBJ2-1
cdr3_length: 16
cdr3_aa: CASSSPGGGRHNEQFF
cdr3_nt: TGCGCCAGCAGCTCGCCCGGGGGCGGGAGGCACAATGAGCAGTTCTTC

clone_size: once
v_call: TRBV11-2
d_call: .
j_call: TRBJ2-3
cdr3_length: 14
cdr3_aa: CASSSLMGTDTQYF
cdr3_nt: TGTGCCAGCAGCTCCCTAATGGGCACAGATACGCAGTATTTT

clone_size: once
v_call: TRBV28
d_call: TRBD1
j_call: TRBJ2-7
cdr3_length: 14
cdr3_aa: CASSWGQGAYEQYF
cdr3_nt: TGTGCCAGCAGCTGGGGACAGGGGGCCTACGAGCAGTACTTC

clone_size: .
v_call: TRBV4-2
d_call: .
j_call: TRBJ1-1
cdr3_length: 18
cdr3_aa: CASSQDVGTQDQNTEAFF
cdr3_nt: TGTGCCAGCAGCCAAGATGTAGGGACACAGGACCAGAACACTGAAGCTTTCTTT

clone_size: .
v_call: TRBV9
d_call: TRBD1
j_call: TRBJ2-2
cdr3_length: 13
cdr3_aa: CASSAGGTGELFF
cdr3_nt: TGTGCCAGCAGCGCAGGGGGAACCGGGGAGCTGTTTTTT

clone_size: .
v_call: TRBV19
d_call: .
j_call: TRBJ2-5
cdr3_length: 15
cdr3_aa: CASSLGPGVLETQYF
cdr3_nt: TGTGCCAGTAGTTTGGGGCCTGGGGTGCTGGAGACCCAGTACTTC

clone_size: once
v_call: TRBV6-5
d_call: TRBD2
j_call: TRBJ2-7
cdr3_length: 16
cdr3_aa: CASSYLRLAGDYEQYF
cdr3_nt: TGTGCCAGCAGTTACTTAAGACTAGCGGGAGACTACGAGCAGTACTTC

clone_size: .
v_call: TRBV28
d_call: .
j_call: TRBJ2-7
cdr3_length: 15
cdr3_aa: CASSLEGQGYYEQYF
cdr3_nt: TGTGCCAGCAGTTTAGAGGGACAAGGTTACTACGAGCAGTACTTC

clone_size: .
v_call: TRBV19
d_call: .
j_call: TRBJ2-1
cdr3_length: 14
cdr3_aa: CASSIVPSYNEQFF
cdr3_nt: TGTGCCAGTAGTATAGTTCCCTCCTACAATGAGCAGTTCTTC

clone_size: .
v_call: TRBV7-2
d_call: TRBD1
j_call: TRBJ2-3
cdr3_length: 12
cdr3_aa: CASSHTGTAQYF
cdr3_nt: TGTGCCAGCAGTCATACCGGGACAGCGCAGTATTTT

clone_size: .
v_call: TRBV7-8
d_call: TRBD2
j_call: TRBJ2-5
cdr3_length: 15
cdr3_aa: CASTYRGGVQETQYF
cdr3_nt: TGTGCCAGCACTTATCGGGGGGGGGTTCAAGAGACCCAGTACTTC